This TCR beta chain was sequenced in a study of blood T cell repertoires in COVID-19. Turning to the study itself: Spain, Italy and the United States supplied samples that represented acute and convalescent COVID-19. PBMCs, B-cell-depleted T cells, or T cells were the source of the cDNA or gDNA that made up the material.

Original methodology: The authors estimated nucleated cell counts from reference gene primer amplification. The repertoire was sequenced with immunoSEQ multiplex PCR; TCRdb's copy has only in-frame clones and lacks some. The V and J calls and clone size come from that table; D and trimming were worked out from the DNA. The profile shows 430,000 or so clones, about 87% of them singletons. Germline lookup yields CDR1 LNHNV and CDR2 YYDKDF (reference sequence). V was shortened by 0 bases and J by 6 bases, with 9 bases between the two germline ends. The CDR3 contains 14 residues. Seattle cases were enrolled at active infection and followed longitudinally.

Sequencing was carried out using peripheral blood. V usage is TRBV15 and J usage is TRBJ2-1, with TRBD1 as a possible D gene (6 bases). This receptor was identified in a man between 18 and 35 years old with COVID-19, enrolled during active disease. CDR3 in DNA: TGTGCCACCAGCAGAGACAGGGGAATCAATGAGCAGTTCTTC. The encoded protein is CATSRDRGINEQFF.